This section outlines one T cell receptor beta chain sequence together with its context. Its antigen is currently unknown. The data are from a study of T cells after posttransplantation cyclophosphamide. Study findings and constraints: Donor-recipient repertoire similarity was low at 1-2 months, rising over year one. TRB overlap between skin or GI tissue T cells and blood was limited. Recipient CMV seropositivity and CMV reactivation strongly tracked TRB clonality.

Sequenced by immunoSEQ multiplex PCR; TCRdb stores in-frame clones only, minus some. The sample carries approximately 39,000 clones, more than 70% recorded once. This CDR3 has 15 amino acids. Germline CDR1 SGHTA, CDR2 FQGNSA. Trimming removed 5 bases at V and 3 bases at J, with 14 bases between. A marrow graft followed busulfan-fludarabine conditioning, with cyclophosphamide on days +3 and +4. This sequence joins TRBV7-2 and TRBJ1-5; TRBD1 might be the D (6 bases). The sample consisted of CD4+ T cells sorted from blood, taken 1,900 to 2,000 days after a stem cell transplant with posttransplant cyclophosphamide. The clonotype was recovered from a female patient aged 35-55 years who received an allogeneic stem cell transplant from a related donor, was CMV-positive, and had no GVHD. Some T cells may have come from the graft donor. The CDR3 bases are TGTGCCAGCAGCCTTGACAGGCTTTACAATCAGCCCCAGCATTTT. It encodes CASSLDRLYNQPQHF.